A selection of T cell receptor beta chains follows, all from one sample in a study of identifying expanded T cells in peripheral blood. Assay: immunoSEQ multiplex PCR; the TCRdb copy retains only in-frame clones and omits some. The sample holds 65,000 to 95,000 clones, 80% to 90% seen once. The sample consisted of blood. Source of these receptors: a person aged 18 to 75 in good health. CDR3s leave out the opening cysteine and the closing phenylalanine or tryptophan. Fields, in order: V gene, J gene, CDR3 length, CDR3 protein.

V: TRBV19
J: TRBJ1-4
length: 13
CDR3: ASSTRGATNEKLF

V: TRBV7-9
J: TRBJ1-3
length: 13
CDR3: ASSDRASTGNTIY

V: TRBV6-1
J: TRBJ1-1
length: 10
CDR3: ASGGGYTEAF

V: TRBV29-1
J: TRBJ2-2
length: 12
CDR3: SVVRGGYGGELF

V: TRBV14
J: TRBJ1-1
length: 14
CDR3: ASSQPGQGATTEAF

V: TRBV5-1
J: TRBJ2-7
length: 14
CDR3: ASSLIPGFPSYEQY

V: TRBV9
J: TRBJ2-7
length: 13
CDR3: ASSVGPRTSGEQY

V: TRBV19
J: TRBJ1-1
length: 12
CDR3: ASSIRGQGTEAF

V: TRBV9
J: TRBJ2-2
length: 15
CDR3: ASSAQGSSRNTGELF

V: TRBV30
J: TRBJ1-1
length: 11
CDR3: AWSVLQGTEAF

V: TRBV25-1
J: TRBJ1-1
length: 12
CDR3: ASSDPAGNTEAF

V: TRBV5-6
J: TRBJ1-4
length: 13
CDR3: ASSPRDRTNEKLF

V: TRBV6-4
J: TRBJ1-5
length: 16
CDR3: ASSDSRSFGQTGQPQH

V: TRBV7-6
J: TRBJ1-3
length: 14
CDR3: ASSASGTGLGNTIY

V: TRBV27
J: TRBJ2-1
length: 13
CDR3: ASRLAGGPLNEQF

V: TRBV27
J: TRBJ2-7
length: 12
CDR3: ASSLLGTGVEQY

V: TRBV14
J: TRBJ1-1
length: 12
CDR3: ASSRQGPGTEAF

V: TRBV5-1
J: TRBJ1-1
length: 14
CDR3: ASSPEGAGGITEAF

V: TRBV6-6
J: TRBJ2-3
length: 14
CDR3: ASSGTSGGAGDTQY

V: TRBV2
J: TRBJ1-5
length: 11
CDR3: ASREDRNQPQH

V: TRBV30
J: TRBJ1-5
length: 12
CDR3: AWTPGLSNQPQH

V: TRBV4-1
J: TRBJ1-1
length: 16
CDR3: ASSQDVGAITTNTEAF

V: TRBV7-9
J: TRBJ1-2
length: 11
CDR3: ASSRLESFGYT

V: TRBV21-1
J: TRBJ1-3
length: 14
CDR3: ASSKALTGKGNTIY

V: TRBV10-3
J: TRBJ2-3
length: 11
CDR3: AIQRGDTDTQY

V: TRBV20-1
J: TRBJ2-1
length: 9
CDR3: SAPSGKEQF

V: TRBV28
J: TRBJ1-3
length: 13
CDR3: ASSLGQSSGNTIY

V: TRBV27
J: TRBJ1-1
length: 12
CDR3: ASSRLQGGTEAF

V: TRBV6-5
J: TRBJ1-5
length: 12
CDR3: ASSTDGGNQPQH

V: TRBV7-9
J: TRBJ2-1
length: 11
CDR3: ASSPRQGGEQF

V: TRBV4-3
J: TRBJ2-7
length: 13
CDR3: ASSQGAGSLYEQY

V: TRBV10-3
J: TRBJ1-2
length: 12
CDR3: AIRSADQGGGYT

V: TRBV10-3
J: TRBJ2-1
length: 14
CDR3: AISRLAGDSYNEQF

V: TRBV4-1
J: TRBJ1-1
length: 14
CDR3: ASSFRLGQVNTEAF